These T cell receptor beta chains were read from a single sample in a study of control samples from healthy donors and cancer patients. The data were produced by immunoSEQ multiplex PCR, yet TCRdb's version contains in-frame clones alone and is incomplete. The table records 60,000 to 70,000 clones, over 75% of them present only once. The specimen sequenced was blood. The source is a man aged 35 to 55 in good health. The CDR3 runs from the conserved cysteine through the conserved F or W. The order of the fields is V gene, CDR3 length, clone size, J gene, D gene, CDR3 DNA, CDR3 protein. The D gene is left open where the match is weak. The size of a clone is reported for some rows only, either as once, few or many, or as a class for expanded clones.

>TRBV14|14|-|TRBJ2-2|-
TGTGCCAGCAGCCTGAGTATGAACACCGGGGAGCTGTTTTTT
CASSLSMNTGELFF
>TRBV10-3|14|-|TRBJ1-5|-
TGTGCCATCAGTGATGGGACACCCAATCAGCCCCAGCATTTT
CAISDGTPNQPQHF
>TRBV9|18|once|TRBJ1-3|-
TGTGCCAGCAGCGTAGAGGACGGCCTTTTTGGAAGTGGTGACACCATATATTTT
CASSVEDGLFGSGDTIYF
>TRBV6-5|15|once|TRBJ2-5|-
TGTGCCAGCAGCGACCAGGGGATTGGTCAAGAGACCCAGTACTTC
CASSDQGIGQETQYF
>TRBV30|12|-|TRBJ2-1|TRBD2
TGTGCCCTAGAGCGGGGGTACAATGAGCAGTTCTTC
CALERGYNEQFF
>TRBV4-3|16|-|TRBJ2-2|TRBD1
TGCGCCAGCAGCCAAGATCAGGGGGCGCGAGCCGGGGAGCTGTTTTTT
CASSQDQGARAGELFF
>TRBV6-2/TRBV6-3|14|once|TRBJ1-1|-
TGTGCCAGCAGTTACGGGGGATTTGGCACTGAAGCTTTCTTT
CASSYGGFGTEAFF
>TRBV12-3/TRBV12-4|13|-|TRBJ1-1|-
TGTGCCAGCCTGAGGCAGACGAACACTGAAGCTTTCTTT
CASLRQTNTEAFF
>TRBV18|15|-|TRBJ1-1|TRBD1
TGTGCCAGCTCACCCGGACAGGCTTTGAACACTGAAGCTTTCTTT
CASSPGQALNTEAFF
>TRBV7-3|17|once|TRBJ2-1|TRBD2
TGTGCCAGCAGCTTATCGTCGACTAGCGGGAGTCGCGATGAGCAGTTCTTC
CASSLSSTSGSRDEQFF
>TRBV11-2|17|-|TRBJ2-7|TRBD2
TGTGCCAGCAGCTCCCCGGAAGGACTAGCGGGGAACTACGAGCAGTACTTC
CASSSPEGLAGNYEQYF
>TRBV24-1|14|-|TRBJ1-4|-
TGTGCCACCAGTGAGCGAACAGGTGATGAAAAACTGTTTTTT
CATSERTGDEKLFF
>TRBV4-3|15|-|TRBJ2-5|TRBD1
TGCGCCAGCAGCCATGACTTGGACAGGGCGGAGACCCAGTACTTC
CASSHDLDRAETQYF
>TRBV7-2|14|-|TRBJ2-7|TRBD1
TGTGCCAGCAGCACACCGACAGGGGCCTACGAGCAGTACTTC
CASSTPTGAYEQYF
>TRBV7-2|15|-|TRBJ2-1|TRBD2
TGTGCCAGCAGCCCTGGACTAGCGCGCGGTGGTGAGCAGTTCTTC
CASSPGLARGGEQFF
>TRBV20-1|11|-|TRBJ1-2|-
TGCAGTGCTAGACACACGCATGGCTACACCTTC
CSARHTHGYTF
>TRBV1|16|-|TRBJ2-3|-
TGCACCAGCAGCCAACCTACGGGGGCGCAGACAGATACGCAGTATTTT
CTSSQPTGAQTDTQYF
>TRBV2|13|few|TRBJ1-5|-
TGTGCCAGCGGTGGGCAGGGCAATCAGCCCCAGCATTTT
CASGGQGNQPQHF
>TRBV18|15|once|TRBJ1-5|-
TGTGCCAGCTCACGAATAGGGGATCTCAATCAGCCCCAGCATTTT
CASSRIGDLNQPQHF
>TRBV5-1|14|few|TRBJ1-2|TRBD1
TGCGCCAGCAGCTCGGGGGACAGGGCATATGGCTACACCTTC
CASSSGDRAYGYTF
>TRBV5-1|14|-|TRBJ1-1|-
TGCGCCAGCAGCTTGTGGGCGCGGGACACTGAAGCTTTCTTT
CASSLWARDTEAFF
>TRBV2|15|once|TRBJ2-2|TRBD1
TGTGCCAGCAGTTTTGACAGGGGTTTCACCGGGGAGCTGTTTTTT
CASSFDRGFTGELFF
>TRBV28|15|-|TRBJ1-2|TRBD1
TGTGCCAGCAGACAGAGGGGACAGGGGGTCTATGGCTACACCTTC
CASRQRGQGVYGYTF
>TRBV30|14|-|TRBJ2-7|TRBD2
TGTGCCTGGAGTGTGGGACTAGAAACTTACGAGCAGTACTTC
CAWSVGLETYEQYF
>TRBV5-8|17|-|TRBJ1-6|-
TGTGCCAGCAGCTTGGTCACTCCGGGACAACCTAATTCACCCCTCCACTTT
CASSLVTPGQPNSPLHF
>TRBV10-3|16|-|TRBJ2-5|TRBD2
TGTGCCATCAGTGAGTCGGTTAGCGGGAGGGAAGGGACCCAGTACTTC
CAISESVSGREGTQYF
>TRBV19|14|few|TRBJ1-1|-
TGTGCCAGTAGTAGTATTACAGGGATCACTGAAGCTTTCTTT
CASSSITGITEAFF
>TRBV5-6|14|-|TRBJ1-6|TRBD1
TGTGCCAGCAGCTTGGGACAGGGGAACTCACCCCTCCACTTT
CASSLGQGNSPLHF
>TRBV28|14|-|TRBJ1-4|-
TGTGCCAGCAGTTTGGGGATAACGATAGGGAAACTGTTTTTT
CASSLGITIGKLFF
>TRBV5-1|13|-|TRBJ1-4|-
TGCGCCAGCTATAACCCCGGCGGGGAAAAACTGTTTTTT
CASYNPGGEKLFF
>TRBV7-9|15|-|TRBJ1-4|-
TGTGCCAGCAGCTTTCCACAGGGATCGGATGAAAAACTGTTTTTT
CASSFPQGSDEKLFF
>TRBV4-3|16|-|TRBJ1-5|-
TGCGCCAGCAGCCAAGAATCCGGGCATAGCAATCAGCCCCAGCATTTT
CASSQESGHSNQPQHF
>TRBV10-3|15|-|TRBJ1-5|-
TGTGCCATCAGTGATGAGTCTTATAGCAATCAGCCCCAGCATTTT
CAISDESYSNQPQHF
>TRBV18|15|-|TRBJ1-3|-
TGTGCCAGCTCAAACCGGGACAACTCTGGAAACACCATATATTTT
CASSNRDNSGNTIYF
>TRBV28|17|-|TRBJ1-5|TRBD1
TGTGCCAGCTCCGCAATGACAGGGGCTATTGGCAATCAGCCCCAGCATTTT
CASSAMTGAIGNQPQHF
>TRBV30|14|-|TRBJ2-7|-
TGTGCCTGGACGAGGCCTCCAGGGTCCTACGAGCAGTACTTC
CAWTRPPGSYEQYF
>TRBV6-2/TRBV6-3|14|-|TRBJ2-7|-
TGTGCCAGCAGTTATGGAGGACAGTCCTACGAGCAGTACTTC
CASSYGGQSYEQYF
>TRBV5-6|12|-|TRBJ2-4|-
TGTGCCAGCAGCTTCGGCAGCTTAATTCAGTACTTC
CASSFGSLIQYF
>TRBV9|15|-|TRBJ2-1|TRBD2
TGTGCCAGCAGCGCCCAGGGACTAGCGGGGGAGGAGCAGTTCTTC
CASSAQGLAGEEQFF
>TRBV12-5|17|-|TRBJ2-6|TRBD1
TGTGCTAGTGGTAGTCCGGGACAGGGCTCTGGGGCCAACGTCCTGACTTTC
CASGSPGQGSGANVLTF
>TRBV6-5|14|-|TRBJ1-3|-
TGTGCCAGCAGATACGACAGGTCTGGAAACACCATATATTTT
CASRYDRSGNTIYF
>TRBV28|12|-|TRBJ2-5|-
TGTGCCAGCAGAACCCCCCAAGAGACCCAGTACTTC
CASRTPQETQYF
>TRBV4-3|15|-|TRBJ2-3|-
TGCGCCAGCAGCCAAGTTCCACCATTCACAGATACGCAGTATTTT
CASSQVPPFTDTQYF
>TRBV11-1|14|once|TRBJ2-5|-
TGTGCCAGCAGCTTAGGCCTAGTCCGAGAGACCCAGTACTTC
CASSLGLVRETQYF
>TRBV7-3|16|-|TRBJ2-1|-
TGTGCCAGCAGCCCGTGGCTAGCGAGCTCCTACAATGAGCAGTTCTTC
CASSPWLASSYNEQFF
>TRBV7-2|13|once|TRBJ2-5|-
TGTGCCAGCAGCCAAACGCGGGTGGAGACCCAGTACTTC
CASSQTRVETQYF
>TRBV7-3|15|-|TRBJ2-3|-
TGTGCCAGCAGCTTAGACAGGTCGGGCACAGATACGCAGTATTTT
CASSLDRSGTDTQYF
>TRBV29-1|13|few|TRBJ1-4|-
TGCAGCGTTGCATCGGGACTTAATGAAAAACTGTTTTTT
CSVASGLNEKLFF
>TRBV7-3|15|-|TRBJ2-2|-
TGTGCCAGCAGCTTACGAGGGGGGAACACCGGGGAGCTGTTTTTT
CASSLRGGNTGELFF
>TRBV7-9|13|once|TRBJ2-1|-
TGTGCCAGCAGCCCTGCCGTGAGGCATGAGCAGTTCTTC
CASSPAVRHEQFF
>TRBV27|14|-|TRBJ1-4|-
TGTGCCAGCAAAAGGGGGTCAACTAATGAAAAACTGTTTTTT
CASKRGSTNEKLFF
>TRBV30|13|-|TRBJ1-6|-
TGTGCCTGGAGTGGCGCAGTAAATTCACCCCTCCACTTT
CAWSGAVNSPLHF
>TRBV15|13|-|TRBJ2-1|-
TGTGCCACCAGGTTGGGCAACTACAATGAGCAGTTCTTC
CATRLGNYNEQFF
>TRBV24-1|18|-|TRBJ2-5|-
TGTGCCACCCCCCCGGGACTCAAGTCCGAGAAAACAAAAGAGACCCAGTACTTC
CATPPGLKSEKTKETQYF
>TRBV4-3|15|-|TRBJ2-4|-
TGCGCCAGCAGCCAAGAATCCGTTCCGGGAAACATTCAGTACTTC
CASSQESVPGNIQYF